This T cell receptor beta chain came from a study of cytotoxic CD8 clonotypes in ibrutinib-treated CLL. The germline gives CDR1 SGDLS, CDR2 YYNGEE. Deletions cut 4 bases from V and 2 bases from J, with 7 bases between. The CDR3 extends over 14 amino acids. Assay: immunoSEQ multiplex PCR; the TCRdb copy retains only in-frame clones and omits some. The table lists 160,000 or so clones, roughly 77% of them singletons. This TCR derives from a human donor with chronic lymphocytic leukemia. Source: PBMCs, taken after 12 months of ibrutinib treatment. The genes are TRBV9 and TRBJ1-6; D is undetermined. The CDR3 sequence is CASSPRPYNSPLHF. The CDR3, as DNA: TGTGCCAGCAGCCCCCGGCCCTATAATTCACCCCTCCACTTT.